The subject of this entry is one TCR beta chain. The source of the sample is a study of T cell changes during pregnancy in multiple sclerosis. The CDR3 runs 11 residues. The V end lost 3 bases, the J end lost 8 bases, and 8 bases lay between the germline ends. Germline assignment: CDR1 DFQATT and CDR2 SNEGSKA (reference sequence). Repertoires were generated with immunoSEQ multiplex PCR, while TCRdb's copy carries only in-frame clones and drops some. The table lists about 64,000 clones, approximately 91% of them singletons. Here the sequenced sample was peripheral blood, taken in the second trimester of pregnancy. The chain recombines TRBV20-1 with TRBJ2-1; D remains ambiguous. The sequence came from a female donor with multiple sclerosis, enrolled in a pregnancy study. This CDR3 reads CSASALDEQFF. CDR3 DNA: TGCAGTGCTAGCGCGTTGGATGAGCAGTTCTTC.